Following are 5 T cell receptor beta chains from one sample sequenced in a study of T cell responses to AZD1222 COVID-19 vaccine. The table came from immunoSEQ multiplex PCR; TCRdb's copy has only in-frame clones and leaves some out. Among 140,000 to 150,000 clones, more than 85% were seen once, and the ten largest hold just over 5%. This specimen consisted of peripheral blood, obtained on day 0 of AZD1222 vaccination. The origin of the receptors is an adult in good health.

The rearrangement links TRBV19 to TRBJ2-7, with TRBD1 matching over 10 bases. The V gene's germline CDR1 is LNHDA and CDR2 SQIVND (reference sequence). This CDR3 contains 15 residues. V was clipped by 2 bases and J by 1 base; unmatched bases: 2. DNA for the CDR3: TGTGCCAGTAGTATAATGGGACAGGGGTCCTACGAGCAGTACTTC. It yields the protein CASSIMGQGSYEQYF. Full variable domain (missing parts from reference TRBV19 and TRBJ2-7): DGGITQSPKYLFRKEGQNVTLSCEQNLNHDAMYWYRQDPGQGLRLIYYSQIVNDFQKGDIAEGYSVSREKKESFPLTVTSAQKNPTAFYLCASSIMGQGSYEQYFGPGTRLTVT.

The chain carries TRBV11-2 and TRBJ1-2; no firm D call. Germline V lookup: CDR1 SGHAT, CDR2 FQNNGV. Trimming left V 0 bases short and J 4 bases short, with 3 bases between. The CDR3 loop spans 12 amino acids. The DNA of the CDR3 is TGTGCCAGCAGCTTAGAGTCCTATGGCTACACCTTC. This codes for CASSLESYGYTF.

The V and J genes are TRBV18 and TRBJ2-2; D gene uncertain. This CDR3 comprises 16 residues. CDR1 and CDR2 (germline): KGHSH, LQKENI. The V and J ends lost 3 bases and 0 bases respectively, with 11 bases between them. The CDR3 reads CASSPNGGTNTGELFF. The CDR3 nucleotides read TGTGCCAGCTCACCGAACGGTGGCACGAACACCGGGGAGCTGTTTTTT.

The chain recombines TRBV7-9 with TRBJ2-7; D may be TRBD1 (7 bases). Germline values: CDR1 SEHNR, CDR2 FQNEAQ (reference sequence). V was trimmed by 5 bases and J by 1 base, leaving 15 bases between them. CDR3 length equals 15 residues. The chain's CDR3 is CASSRRDSPSYEQYF. In DNA form, the CDR3 reads TGTGCCAGCAGCCGGAGGGACAGCCCGTCCTACGAGCAGTACTTC. Full variable domain (rest looked up from reference TRBV7-9 and TRBJ2-7): DTGVSQNPRHKITKRGQNVTFRCDPISEHNRLYWYRQTLGQGPEFLTYFQNEAQLEKSRLLSDRFSAERPKGSFSTLEIQRTEQGDSAMYLCASSRRDSPSYEQYFGPGTRLTVT.

J is TRBJ2-7 and V is TRBV2; 11 bases align to TRBD1. This CDR3 contains 13 residues. Germline V gives CDR1 SNHLY, CDR2 FYNNEI. Trimming at V came to 8 bases and at J to 5 bases, leaving 5 bases not matched to a gene. CDR3 DNA: TGTGCCAGCCGGACAGGGGGCAGGGACGAGCAGTACTTC. This translates into CASRTGGRDEQYF.